The clone carrying this T cell receptor (beta chain) was observed a few times. The sample belongs to a study of post-analysis software for immune sequencing data. Each TCR beta cDNA library carried unique molecular identifiers. TCRdb itself ran the PCR reads through MiXCR, one entry per CDR3 protein. Of hundreds of thousands of distinct CDR3 sequences in the sample, roughly 27% were seen once. This TCR came from a girl aged 5-17 years with multiple sclerosis. Sample: blood.

Written as DNA, the CDR3 is TGTGCCAGCAGCTTTCGTGTCAGCCAAGAGACCCAGTACTTC. Encoded protein: CASSFRVSQETQYF. V and J are TRBV7-2 and TRBJ2-5; D call uncertain. The germline gives CDR1 SGHTA, CDR2 FQGNSA. This CDR3 contains 14 residues. With 3 bases removed from V and 1 base from J, the gap between germline ends came to 9 bases.